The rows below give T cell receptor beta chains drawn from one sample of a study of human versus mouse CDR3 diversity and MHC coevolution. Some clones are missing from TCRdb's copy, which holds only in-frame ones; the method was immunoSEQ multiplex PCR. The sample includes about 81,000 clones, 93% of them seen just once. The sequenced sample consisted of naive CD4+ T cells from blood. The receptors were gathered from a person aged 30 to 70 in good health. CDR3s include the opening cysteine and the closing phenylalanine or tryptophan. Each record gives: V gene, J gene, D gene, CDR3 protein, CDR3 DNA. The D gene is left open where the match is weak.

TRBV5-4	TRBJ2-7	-	CASSLVGSLTYEQYF	TGTGCCAGCAGCTTGGTGGGCAGTCTAACCTACGAGCAGTACTTC
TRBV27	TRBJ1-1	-	CASSFRGAQSEAFF	TGTGCCAGCAGTTTCCGGGGGGCGCAATCTGAAGCTTTCTTT
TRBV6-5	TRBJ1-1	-	CASSSGGKHTEAFF	TGTGCCAGCAGTTCGGGAGGGAAGCACACTGAAGCTTTCTTT
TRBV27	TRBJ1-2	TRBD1	CASSIDRGNGYTF	TGTGCCAGCAGTATAGACAGGGGGAACGGCTACACCTTC
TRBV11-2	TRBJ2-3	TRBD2	CASSTPPGLAGDTQYF	TGTGCCAGCAGCACCCCGCCGGGACTAGCCGGGGATACGCAGTATTTT
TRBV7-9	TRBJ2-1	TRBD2	CASSGRLSGSYNEQFF	TGTGCCAGCAGCGGGAGGCTTAGCGGGAGCTACAATGAGCAGTTCTTC
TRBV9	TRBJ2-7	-	CASSVATGGYEQYF	TGTGCCAGCAGTGTAGCGACGGGTGGGTACGAGCAGTACTTC
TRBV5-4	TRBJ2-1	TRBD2	CASSFVGGPNEQFF	TGTGCCAGCAGCTTTGTGGGAGGGCCGAATGAGCAGTTCTTC
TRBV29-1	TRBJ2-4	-	CSVEEGGLAKNIQYF	TGCAGCGTTGAAGAGGGGGGTCTAGCCAAAAACATTCAGTACTTC
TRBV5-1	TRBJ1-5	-	CASSLGWGSQPQHF	TGCGCCAGCAGCTTGGGATGGGGCAGTCAGCCCCAGCATTTT
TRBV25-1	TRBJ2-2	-	CASSEFWGGGIAGELFF	TGTGCCAGCAGTGAGTTTTGGGGAGGCGGAATAGCCGGGGAGCTGTTTTTT